This T cell receptor (beta chain) was sequenced for a study of Ad26.COV2.S vaccination and SARS-CoV-2 variants. General study points: Considerable breadth of spike-specific CD8+ and CD4+ T cell responses has reportedly been documented following vaccination. Possible underestimation of total T cell responses by the TCR breadth and depth analyses was noted.

Treatment specified: about 20 received Ad26.COV2.S at low or high dose, single or two shots; about 5 received placebo; per-sample allocation not given. Sampling was performed 63 days after the first vaccine or placebo injection. In Boston, an adult donor aged 18-55 years took part. The CDR3 runs to 14 residues. Germline V CDR1 and CDR2: SNHLY, FYNNEI. Germline trimming cut 8 bases from V and 6 bases from J; bases unmatched to any gene: 13. The data were produced by immunoSEQ multiplex PCR, yet TCRdb's version contains in-frame clones alone and is incomplete. The top ten hold 3.5% of the sample, which has fewer than 400,000 clones, around nine tenths seen once. In regard to this clone: Its antigen remains unidentified.

The clonotype comes from a person aged 18-65 years who received the Ad26.COV2.S COVID-19 vaccine or a placebo. Sample: peripheral blood, taken in a trial of Ad26.COV2.S vaccine versus placebo. V is TRBV2 and J is TRBJ2-7; 7 bases line up with TRBD2. The CDR3 region has the DNA TGTGCCAGCTTTGACAGTCTAGCGGCGGGCGAGCAGTACTTC. Translating gives CASFDSLAAGEQYF.